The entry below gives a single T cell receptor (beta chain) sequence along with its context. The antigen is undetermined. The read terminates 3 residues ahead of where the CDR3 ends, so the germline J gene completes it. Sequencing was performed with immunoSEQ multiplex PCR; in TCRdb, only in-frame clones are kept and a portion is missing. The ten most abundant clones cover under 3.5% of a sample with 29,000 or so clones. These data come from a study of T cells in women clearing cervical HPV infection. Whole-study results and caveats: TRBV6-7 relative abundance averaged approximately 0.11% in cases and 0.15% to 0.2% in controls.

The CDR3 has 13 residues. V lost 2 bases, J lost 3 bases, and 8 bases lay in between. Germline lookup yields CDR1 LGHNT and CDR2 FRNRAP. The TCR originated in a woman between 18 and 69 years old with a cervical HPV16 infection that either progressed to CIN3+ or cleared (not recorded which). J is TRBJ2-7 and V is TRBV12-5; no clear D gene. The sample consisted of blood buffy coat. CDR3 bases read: TGTGCTAGTGGTTTGTCACCAGGCTACGAG. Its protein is CASGLSPGYE. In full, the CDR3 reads CASGLSPGYEQYF.